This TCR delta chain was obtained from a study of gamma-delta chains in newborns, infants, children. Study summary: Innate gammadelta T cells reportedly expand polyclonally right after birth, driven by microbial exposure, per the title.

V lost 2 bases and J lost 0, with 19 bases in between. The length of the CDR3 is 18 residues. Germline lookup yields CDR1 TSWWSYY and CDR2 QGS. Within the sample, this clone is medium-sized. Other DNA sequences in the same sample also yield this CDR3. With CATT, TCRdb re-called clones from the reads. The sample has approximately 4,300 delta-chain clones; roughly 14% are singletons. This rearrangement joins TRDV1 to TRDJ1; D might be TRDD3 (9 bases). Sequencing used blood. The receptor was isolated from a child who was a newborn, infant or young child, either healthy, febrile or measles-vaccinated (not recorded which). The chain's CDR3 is CALGETLPTGGHTDKLIF. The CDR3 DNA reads TGTGCTCTTGGGGAAACTCTTCCTACTGGGGGACACACCGATAAACTCATCTTT.